This T cell receptor (beta chain) was profiled in a study of vaccination and CD4 T cells after COVID-19. The wider study: Six males and four females, two of them Hispanic, were enrolled as convalescents.

Treatment reported: roughly ten-day PBMC culture with coronavirus spike peptide pools or control peptides (ViraFEST assay). Two million PBMCs were grown per well alongside about 10 IU/ml IL-2 and 7.5 to 10 ug/ml peptide pools. As concerns this clonotype: As yet, its antigen is unknown.

V dropped 5 bases and J dropped 4; count of bases not matched to a gene: 14. The length of the CDR3 is 16 residues. Germline V gene data show CDR1 as DFQATT and CDR2 as SNEGSKA (reference sequence). At the Johns Hopkins FTIC core, DNA taken from cultured CD4+ T cells was sequenced by way of the Oncomine TCR Beta short-read assay. Extraction of genomic DNA was performed on cultured CD4+ T cells. One entry per CDR3 protein, called by TCRdb with MiXCR from the PCR reads. The sample has 15,000 or so distinct CDR3 sequences, 43% seen once; the top ten hold over 7.5%. The receptor was derived from a human donor who had recovered from COVID-19. Sequencing used CD4+ T cells from blood, cultured in vitro. The chain uses TRBV20-1 and TRBJ1-1, with 9 bases matching TRBD1. CDR3 sequence: CSADAGTGRAGTEAFF. CDR3 DNA: TGCAGTGCTGACGCCGGGACAGGGCGAGCGGGCACTGAAGCTTTCTTT.